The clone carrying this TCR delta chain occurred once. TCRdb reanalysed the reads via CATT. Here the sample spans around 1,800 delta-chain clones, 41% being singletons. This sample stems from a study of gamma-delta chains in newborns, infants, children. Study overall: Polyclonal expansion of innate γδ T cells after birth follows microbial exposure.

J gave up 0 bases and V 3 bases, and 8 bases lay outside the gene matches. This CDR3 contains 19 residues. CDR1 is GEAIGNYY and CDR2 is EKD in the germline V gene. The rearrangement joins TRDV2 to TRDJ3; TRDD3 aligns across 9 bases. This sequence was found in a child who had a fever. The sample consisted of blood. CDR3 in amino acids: CACDGTGGPSSWDTRQMFF. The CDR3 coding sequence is TGTGCCTGTGACGGGACTGGGGGACCCAGCTCCTGGGACACCCGACAGATGTTTTTC.